These 23 T cell receptor beta chains came from one sample sequenced in a study of blood T cell repertoires in COVID-19. Assay used: immunoSEQ multiplex PCR; TCRdb lists only in-frame clones, some missing. The table lists about 260,000 clones, about 85% of them singletons. Sequenced material: PBMCs or T cells enriched from blood (not recorded which). These receptors were obtained from a woman in her fifties or sixties who had recovered from COVID-19.

The sample holds one count of this clone. The rearrangement joins TRBV27 to TRBJ1-5, with TRBD1 matching 7 bases. Germline V gives CDR1 MNHEY, CDR2 SMNVEV (reference sequence). After removal of 1 base from V and 1 base from J, the junction contained 4 bases not matched to a gene. The CDR3 spans 16 residues. In DNA, the CDR3 is TGTGCCAGCAGTTTATATGCCAGGGGGAGCAATCAGCCCCAGCATTTT. Translating gives CASSLYARGSNQPQHF.

V usage is TRBV19 and J usage is TRBJ2-1; possibly TRBD2 for D (5 bases). The CDR3 sequence is 15 residues long. V dropped 3 bases and J dropped 4 bases, with 13 bases sitting between them. CDR1 is LNHDA, CDR2 SQIVND, per germline (reference sequence). CDR3 coding DNA: TGTGCCAGTAGTATTCAAGAGGGATTTTACAATGAGCAGTTCTTC. Its translation is CASSIQEGFYNEQFF. The variable domain in full, completed from reference TRBV19 and TRBJ2-1, reads DGGITQSPKYLFRKEGQNVTLSCEQNLNHDAMYWYRQDPGQGLRLIYYSQIVNDFQKGDIAEGYSVSREKKESFPLTVTSAQKNPTAFYLCASSIQEGFYNEQFFGPGTRLTVL.

CDR3 nucleotide sequence: TGTGCCAGCAGCTACGGGTTGAGCTCTGGAAACACCATATATTTT. As protein: CASSYGLSSGNTIYF. The chain joins TRBV28 to TRBJ1-3; D call uncertain. Germline-derived CDR1 and CDR2 are MDHEN and SYDVKM. V was trimmed by 6 bases and J by 0 bases, leaving 12 bases between them. The CDR3 sequence is 15 residues long.

This chain links TRBV11-2 with TRBJ2-1; 9 bases match TRBD2. The V segment lost 5 bases and the J segment 7 bases; nucleotides outside the gene matches: 12. Germline lookup yields CDR1 SGHAT and CDR2 FQNNGV. This CDR3 contains 16 residues. The CDR3 loop reads CASSVRLAEPGNEQFF. The CDR3 region has the DNA TGTGCCAGCAGCGTTAGACTAGCGGAGCCTGGGAATGAGCAGTTCTTC. Based on the CDR3 plus reference TRBV11-2 and TRBJ2-1, the full variable domain is EAGVAQSPRYKIIEKRQSVAFWCNPISGHATLYWYQQILGQGPKLLIQFQNNGVVDDSQLPKDRFSAERLKGVDSTLKIQPAKLEDSAVYLCASSVRLAEPGNEQFFGPGTRLTVL.

In its sample, this clone was seen once. This chain links TRBV27 with TRBJ2-3, with 11 bases matching TRBD2. Per germline, CDR1 MNHEY and CDR2 SMNVEV (reference sequence). This CDR3 is built from 15 residues. Losses at the gene ends were 7 bases for V and 5 bases for J; bases not matched to a gene: 8. The CDR3 loop is CASTNSGRAGDTQYF. CDR3 nucleotide sequence: TGTGCCAGCACCAATAGCGGGAGGGCCGGAGATACGCAGTATTTT.

With respect to this clone: The junction shows a germline mismatch at one end, possibly a read error. This chain links TRBV27 with TRBJ2-7; 7 nucleotides agree with TRBD1. The CDR3 totals 10 residues. Per the germline V gene, CDR1 is MNHEY and CDR2 is SMNVEV (reference sequence). The CDR3 DNA reads TGTGCCAGCACCAGGGGCCAGGGGGACTTC. Amino acid sequence: CASTRGQGDF.

This clone was found a few times. The chain uses TRBV10-2 and TRBJ2-1; 10 bases agree with TRBD2. The germline gives CDR1 WSHSY, CDR2 SAAADI. Trimming at V came to 6 bases and at J to 0 bases, leaving 11 bases not matched to a gene. This CDR3 is 18 amino acids long. DNA for the CDR3: TGCGCCAGCAGGGCCGGGACTAGCGCACCGAGCTCCTACAATGAGCAGTTCTTC. Protein: CASRAGTSAPSSYNEQFF.

Note on this clone: Other DNA sequences from this sample encode an identical CDR3 as well. This rearrangement joins TRBV11-3 to TRBJ1-1; D call uncertain. Germline V gene sequence: CDR1 SGHNT, CDR2 YENEEA. Trimming pared 8 bases from V and 0 bases from J, leaving 10 bases between. The CDR3 loop spans 13 amino acids. This CDR3 reads CASSPSVNTEAFF. Here the CDR3 DNA reads TGTGCCAGCTCCCCGTCAGTGAACACTGAAGCTTTCTTT.

V and J are TRBV9 and TRBJ1-2; D gene ambiguous. From germline, CDR1 is SGDLS and CDR2 YYNGEE. The V end lost 0 bases, the J end lost 4 bases, and 7 bases lay between the germline ends. The CDR3 extends over 13 amino acids. CDR3 in amino acids: CASSVEAGYGYTF. CDR3 coding DNA: TGTGCCAGCAGCGTAGAGGCAGGCTATGGCTACACCTTC.

J is TRBJ1-2 and V is TRBV6-5; 9 nucleotides match TRBD1. This CDR3 is 16 amino acids long. Germline loops: CDR1 MNHEY, CDR2 SVGAGI. J lost 1 base, V lost 4 bases, and 7 bases had no gene match. The chain's CDR3 is CASSSGQGVINYGYTF. The CDR3 DNA is TGTGCCAGCAGTTCGGGACAGGGAGTTATTAACTATGGCTACACCTTC.

The chain employs TRBV29-1 and TRBJ1-1; D is undetermined. CDR3 length: 16 residues. From germline, CDR1 is SQVTM and CDR2 ANQGSEA. V was pared by 5 bases and J by 4 bases, with 23 bases between. In nucleotides, the CDR3 is TGCAGCGTTAGAGAAGTGGTAACTCGGTTCGGCACTGAAGCTTTCTTT. Protein: CSVREVVTRFGTEAFF.

The rearrangement uses TRBV7-2 and TRBJ2-5; D remains ambiguous. Germline V lookup: CDR1 SGHTA, CDR2 FQGNSA. Trimming removed 1 base at V and 4 bases at J, with 13 bases between. The CDR3 has 15 amino acids. CDR3 region: CASSLGPDTVETQYF. Here the CDR3 DNA reads TGTGCCAGCAGCTTAGGTCCTGACACCGTAGAGACCCAGTACTTC.

V is TRBV28 and J is TRBJ2-1; TRBD1 aligns across 8 bases. Germline V gene data show CDR1 as MDHEN and CDR2 as SYDVKM. The CDR3 contains 13 residues. CDR3 in amino acids: CAAGGSPYNEQFF. CDR3 DNA: TGTGCAGCAGGGGGCTCGCCCTACAATGAGCAGTTCTTC.

The chain is built from TRBV7-3 and TRBJ2-1, with 8 positions matching TRBD2. Germline loops: CDR1 SGHTA, CDR2 FQGTGA. The length of the CDR3 is 16 residues. With 4 bases clipped from V and 1 base from J, the junction kept 6 bases outside the gene matches. The chain's CDR3 is CASSSGLAVSYNEQFF. The CDR3 DNA reads as TGTGCCAGCAGCTCAGGACTAGCCGTTTCCTACAATGAGCAGTTCTTC.

This rearrangement joins TRBV24-1 to TRBJ2-5, with 12 bases aligning to TRBD1. With V trimmed by 7 bases and J by 4 bases, 6 bases remained unmatched. The CDR3 contains 15 residues. CDR1 is KGHDR, CDR2 SFDVKD, per germline. CDR3 region: CATSPRGQGAETQYF. The CDR3 DNA is TGTGCCACCAGCCCGAGGGGACAGGGGGCAGAGACCCAGTACTTC.

A single count supports this clone. The genes are TRBV28 and TRBJ2-3, with 15 nucleotides matching TRBD2. Germline CDR1 is MDHEN and CDR2 is SYDVKM. The CDR3 loop spans 19 amino acids. Trimming at V came to 4 bases and at J to 5 bases, leaving 13 bases not matched to a gene. The CDR3 sequence: CASSSTARGLAGGQDTQYF. In nucleotides, the CDR3 is TGTGCCAGCAGTTCCACGGCGCGGGGACTAGCGGGAGGTCAAGATACGCAGTATTTT.

The chain uses TRBV6-5 and TRBJ2-7, with D possibly matching TRBD2 (6 bases). The length of the CDR3 is 16 residues. From germline, CDR1 is MNHEY and CDR2 SVGAGI. The V end was cut by 2 bases, the J end by 4 bases, with 18 bases between. The CDR3 region has the DNA TGTGCCAGCAGTTACGGAATTGCGGGAACCTATTACGAGCAGTACTTC. Translation: CASSYGIAGTYYEQYF.

The rearrangement links TRBV28 to TRBJ1-2; TRBD1 matches at 9 bases. With V trimmed by 5 bases and J by 6 bases, 10 bases remained unmatched. This CDR3 has 15 residues. The germline CDR1 and CDR2 sequences are MDHEN and SYDVKM. This chain's CDR3 is CASSPSLQGADGYTF. The CDR3 DNA reads TGTGCCAGCAGTCCGTCTCTACAGGGGGCTGATGGCTACACCTTC.

V and J are TRBV19 and TRBJ2-7, with TRBD1 matching over 12 bases. Germline CDR1 reads LNHDA; CDR2 reads SQIVND (reference sequence). Trimming removed 7 bases from V and 5 bases from J; junction bases left unmatched: 9. This CDR3 is 15 amino acids long. The CDR3: CASIGGTGGIHEQYF. CDR3 bases: TGTGCCAGTATTGGGGGGACAGGGGGCATCCACGAGCAGTACTTC.

The chain has TRBV9 and TRBJ2-7, with 8 bases lining up with TRBD2. The germline gives CDR1 SGDLS, CDR2 YYNGEE. CDR3 size: 15 residues. V shed 2 bases and J 3 bases; nucleotides not matched to a gene: 7. The CDR3 bases are TGTGCCAGCAGCGTCAGCGGGAGTGTGTACTACGAGCAGTACTTC. It encodes CASSVSGSVYYEQYF. The full variable domain, completed using reference TRBV9 and TRBJ2-7, is DSGVTQTPKHLITATGQRVTLRCSPRSGDLSVYWYQQSLDQGLQFLIQYYNGEERAKGNILERFSAQQFPDLHSELNLSSLELGDSALYFCASSVSGSVYYEQYFGPGTRLTVT.

The V call is TRBV11-3, the J call TRBJ2-4, with D maybe TRBD2 (7 bases). Germline CDR1 SGHNT, CDR2 YENEEA. This CDR3 comprises 15 residues. Between the trimmed V and J ends, which lost 4 bases and 8 bases, there was a span of 18 bases. The CDR3 coding sequence is TGTGCCAGCAGCTCCGGGGGGAGGGGGTTTGACATTCAGTACTTC. Amino acid sequence: CASSSGGRGFDIQYF.

The genes are TRBV2 and TRBJ1-4; D possibly corresponds to TRBD1 (5 bases). CDR3 length equals 15 residues. Germline CDR1 and CDR2: SNHLY and FYNNEI. Trimming pared 5 bases from V and 2 bases from J, leaving 12 bases between. The CDR3 bases are TGTGCCAGCAGTCCTCCCGACAGTACTAATGAAAAACTGTTTTTT. Its translation is CASSPPDSTNEKLFF.

The CDR3 protein is CASSTFGTSGRLSYEQYF. The CDR3 bases are TGTGCCAGCAGCACATTTGGGACTAGCGGGAGGCTCTCCTACGAGCAGTACTTC. This chain uses TRBV21-1 with TRBJ2-7; whether TRBD2, the table's D call, matches the DNA was not checked. TRBV21-1 is reported as a pseudogene. The CDR3 length is 18 residues.